A selection of T cell receptor beta chains follows, all from one sample in a study of cytomegalovirus exposure and HLA in healthy donors. Sequenced by immunoSEQ multiplex PCR; TCRdb stores in-frame clones only, minus some. There are about 190,000 clones in the sample; 81% occur only once, and approximately 2% lies in the top ten. Input material: PBMCs. The receptor source for this set is a man between 18 and 35 years old in good health and CMV-seronegative. Each CDR3 is given with its conserved first and last residue. The order of the fields is clone size, V gene, J gene, D gene, CDR3 DNA, CDR3 protein. A D gene is named only where the DNA matches it firmly. Not every row has a clone size; where given, it reads once, few, many or a size class.

clone_size: NA
v_call: TRBV15
j_call: TRBJ2-5
d_call: NA
cdr3_nt: TGTGCCACCAGCAGTAACAGGGTTTGGGAGACCCAGTACTTC
cdr3_aa: CATSSNRVWETQYF

clone_size: NA
v_call: TRBV10-3
j_call: TRBJ2-7
d_call: TRBD1
cdr3_nt: TGTGCCATCAGGGCTGGGACAGTTCGCGAGCAGTACTTC
cdr3_aa: CAIRAGTVREQYF

clone_size: NA
v_call: TRBV28
j_call: TRBJ2-7
d_call: TRBD1
cdr3_nt: TGTGCCACCTCGACAGGGAATCTCTCCGAGCAGTACTTC
cdr3_aa: CATSTGNLSEQYF

clone_size: NA
v_call: TRBV29-1
j_call: TRBJ2-7
d_call: NA
cdr3_nt: TGCAGCGTGAACACAGGGTCCTACGAGCAGTACTTC
cdr3_aa: CSVNTGSYEQYF

clone_size: NA
v_call: TRBV19
j_call: TRBJ2-2
d_call: NA
cdr3_nt: TGTGCCAGTAGTATGCGGCAGGGGGGAACCGGGGAGCTGTTTTTT
cdr3_aa: CASSMRQGGTGELFF

clone_size: NA
v_call: TRBV2
j_call: TRBJ2-7
d_call: NA
cdr3_nt: TGTGCCAGCAGTGCAGGGGTTGGCTACGAGCAGTACTTC
cdr3_aa: CASSAGVGYEQYF

clone_size: NA
v_call: TRBV4-1
j_call: TRBJ2-7
d_call: NA
cdr3_nt: TGCGCCAGCAGCCAAATCCAGCCGCCTGGGGCCTCCTACGAGCAGTACTTC
cdr3_aa: CASSQIQPPGASYEQYF

clone_size: once
v_call: TRBV27
j_call: TRBJ2-4
d_call: TRBD2
cdr3_nt: TGTGCCAGCAGTGAACGCCGCACCGGGACTAGCGGGGGTCTAGCCAAAAACATTCAGTACTTC
cdr3_aa: CASSERRTGTSGGLAKNIQYF

clone_size: NA
v_call: TRBV6-6
j_call: TRBJ1-5
d_call: TRBD1
cdr3_nt: TGTGCCAGCAGGCCTCCCGGGACAGGCCATCAGCCCCAGCATTTT
cdr3_aa: CASRPPGTGHQPQHF

clone_size: NA
v_call: TRBV5-1
j_call: TRBJ2-1
d_call: TRBD2
cdr3_nt: TGCGCCAGCAGCTTGAGCGGGAGCTACAATGAGCAGTTCTTC
cdr3_aa: CASSLSGSYNEQFF

clone_size: NA
v_call: TRBV12-5
j_call: TRBJ2-1
d_call: NA
cdr3_nt: TGTGCTAGTGGTATCTTGGGCAGGGCGAATGAGCAGTTCTTC
cdr3_aa: CASGILGRANEQFF

clone_size: NA
v_call: TRBV5-1
j_call: TRBJ1-5
d_call: NA
cdr3_nt: TGCGCCAGCAGCCCCAATGCGGGGGGCAATCAGCCCCAGCATTTT
cdr3_aa: CASSPNAGGNQPQHF

clone_size: NA
v_call: TRBV5-4
j_call: TRBJ1-5
d_call: NA
cdr3_nt: TGTGCCAGCAGCTTCGGCAATCAGCCCCAGCATTTT
cdr3_aa: CASSFGNQPQHF

clone_size: NA
v_call: TRBV7-2
j_call: TRBJ2-5
d_call: TRBD2
cdr3_nt: TGTGCCAGCAGCTTAGTCGGGGGGGGGTACGGAGAGACCCAGTACTTC
cdr3_aa: CASSLVGGGYGETQYF

clone_size: NA
v_call: TRBV9
j_call: TRBJ1-5
d_call: NA
cdr3_nt: TGTGCCAGCAGCGTAGACTCCCAACGTAATCAGCCCCAGCATTTT
cdr3_aa: CASSVDSQRNQPQHF

clone_size: NA
v_call: TRBV5-4
j_call: TRBJ2-7
d_call: NA
cdr3_nt: TGTGCCAGCAGCCCAGGCCCAGGCCTCTCCTACGAGCAGTACTTC
cdr3_aa: CASSPGPGLSYEQYF

clone_size: NA
v_call: TRBV2
j_call: TRBJ2-5
d_call: TRBD2
cdr3_nt: TGTGCCAGCGGGACTAGCTATAGGGAGACCCAGTACTTC
cdr3_aa: CASGTSYRETQYF

clone_size: NA
v_call: TRBV7-2
j_call: TRBJ2-2
d_call: NA
cdr3_nt: TGTGCCAGCAGCATAAGAGCGGGCGGGGACACCGGGGAGCTGTTTTTT
cdr3_aa: CASSIRAGGDTGELFF

clone_size: once
v_call: TRBV9
j_call: TRBJ2-3
d_call: NA
cdr3_nt: TGTGCCAGCAGCGTCGGCGGAGCTTCAGATACGCAGTATTTT
cdr3_aa: CASSVGGASDTQYF

clone_size: once
v_call: TRBV7-9
j_call: TRBJ2-7
d_call: TRBD1
cdr3_nt: TGTTCCAGCAGCGGACCCAGTGGACAGGGCGACTCCTACGAGCAGTACTTC
cdr3_aa: CSSSGPSGQGDSYEQYF

clone_size: NA
v_call: TRBV28
j_call: TRBJ1-5
d_call: NA
cdr3_nt: TGTGCCAGCAGTTTTCTTGAGGGTGGCAATCAGCCCCAGCATTTT
cdr3_aa: CASSFLEGGNQPQHF

clone_size: NA
v_call: TRBV4-1
j_call: TRBJ2-5
d_call: TRBD2
cdr3_nt: TGCGCCAGCAGCCTCGTACACGGGGGGGCCGGAGAGACCCAGTACTTC
cdr3_aa: CASSLVHGGAGETQYF

clone_size: NA
v_call: TRBV29-1
j_call: TRBJ1-2
d_call: NA
cdr3_nt: TGCAGCGCCGGAGCTAACTATGGCTACACCTTC
cdr3_aa: CSAGANYGYTF

clone_size: NA
v_call: TRBV28
j_call: TRBJ2-7
d_call: NA
cdr3_nt: TGTGCCAGCAGTTTAGCGGGGGCCACCTACGAGCAGTACTTC
cdr3_aa: CASSLAGATYEQYF

clone_size: NA
v_call: TRBV5-6
j_call: TRBJ2-2
d_call: NA
cdr3_nt: TGTGCCAGCAGGGCAGGGACCGGGGAGCTGTTTTTT
cdr3_aa: CASRAGTGELFF

clone_size: NA
v_call: TRBV7-8
j_call: TRBJ1-5
d_call: NA
cdr3_nt: TGTGCCAGCAGCTTCTCCGATCAGCCCCAGCATTTT
cdr3_aa: CASSFSDQPQHF

clone_size: NA
v_call: TRBV7-9
j_call: TRBJ2-1
d_call: TRBD2
cdr3_nt: TGTGCCAGCAGGACTCGACTAGCGCCCTACAATGAGCAGTTCTTC
cdr3_aa: CASRTRLAPYNEQFF

clone_size: few
v_call: TRBV7-3
j_call: TRBJ2-1
d_call: TRBD2
cdr3_nt: TGTGCCAGCAGCGCCTCGGGACTAGCGGGAGACAATGAGCAGTTCTTC
cdr3_aa: CASSASGLAGDNEQFF

clone_size: NA
v_call: TRBV18
j_call: TRBJ2-7
d_call: TRBD1
cdr3_nt: TGTGCCAGCTCACCAAACGACAGGGGGCCCTACGAGCAGTACTTC
cdr3_aa: CASSPNDRGPYEQYF

clone_size: NA
v_call: TRBV7-9
j_call: TRBJ2-5
d_call: TRBD2
cdr3_nt: TGTGCCAGCAGCCCGGCGGGGGGGTGGAAAGAGACCCAGTACTTC
cdr3_aa: CASSPAGGWKETQYF

clone_size: once
v_call: TRBV4-3
j_call: TRBJ2-3
d_call: NA
cdr3_nt: TGCGCCAGCAGTTCGGGTTACACAGATACGCAGTATTTT
cdr3_aa: CASSSGYTDTQYF

clone_size: NA
v_call: TRBV5-5
j_call: TRBJ1-4
d_call: NA
cdr3_nt: TGTGCCAGCAGCTCAAAAGGACAGAAGCCTGAAAAACTGTTTTTT
cdr3_aa: CASSSKGQKPEKLFF

clone_size: NA
v_call: TRBV7-6
j_call: TRBJ2-7
d_call: TRBD1
cdr3_nt: TGTGCCAGCAGCAGACAGGGGGGCTCTCTCGAGCAGTACTTC
cdr3_aa: CASSRQGGSLEQYF

clone_size: NA
v_call: TRBV9
j_call: TRBJ1-5
d_call: TRBD1
cdr3_nt: TGTGCCAGCAGCGTAGGGGACAGGCGTGATCAGCCCCAGCATTTT
cdr3_aa: CASSVGDRRDQPQHF

clone_size: few
v_call: TRBV6-1
j_call: TRBJ1-2
d_call: TRBD1
cdr3_nt: TGTGCCAGCAGTGACGGACAGGGGGCTGTGGGTTACTATGGCTACACCTTC
cdr3_aa: CASSDGQGAVGYYGYTF

clone_size: NA
v_call: TRBV28
j_call: TRBJ1-4
d_call: TRBD1
cdr3_nt: TGTGCCAGCAGCACACAGGGGGTGGGGGCAACTAATGAAAAACTGTTTTTT
cdr3_aa: CASSTQGVGATNEKLFF

clone_size: NA
v_call: TRBV15
j_call: TRBJ1-2
d_call: NA
cdr3_nt: TGTGCCACCAGCTCAGGACAGATCTATGGCTACACCTTC
cdr3_aa: CATSSGQIYGYTF

clone_size: NA
v_call: TRBV19
j_call: TRBJ2-1
d_call: TRBD1
cdr3_nt: TGTGCCAGTAGTTCCTTGGGACAGGCCACCTACAATGAGCAGTTCTTC
cdr3_aa: CASSSLGQATYNEQFF

clone_size: once
v_call: TRBV5-1
j_call: TRBJ1-1
d_call: NA
cdr3_nt: TGCGCCAGCAGCGGAGGAGTCCCGGGAACTGAAGCTTTCTTT
cdr3_aa: CASSGGVPGTEAFF

clone_size: NA
v_call: TRBV10-3
j_call: TRBJ1-1
d_call: NA
cdr3_nt: TGTGCCATCCGGGGAGGGGACACTGAAGCTTTCTTT
cdr3_aa: CAIRGGDTEAFF

clone_size: NA
v_call: TRBV19
j_call: TRBJ1-6
d_call: NA
cdr3_nt: TGTGCCAGTAGTATTAACGGGAATTCACCCCTCCACTTT
cdr3_aa: CASSINGNSPLHF

clone_size: NA
v_call: TRBV27
j_call: TRBJ2-1
d_call: NA
cdr3_nt: TGTGCCAGCACCCAGTGGCAGGGGCTGTCCAATGAGCAGTTCTTC
cdr3_aa: CASTQWQGLSNEQFF

clone_size: NA
v_call: TRBV10-3
j_call: TRBJ2-7
d_call: NA
cdr3_nt: TGTGCCATCACCGACCCCGGACAGAAATCTTACGAGCAGTACTTC
cdr3_aa: CAITDPGQKSYEQYF